Listed here are 22 T cell receptor beta chains from one sample, sequenced in a study of T cell responses to AZD1222 COVID-19 vaccine. Data came from immunoSEQ multiplex PCR; TCRdb stores just in-frame clones and leaves some out. The sample yields around 170,000 clones, 88% seen once. The source was peripheral blood, collected 28 days after the second AZD1222 dose. These receptors were taken from an adult who received the AZD1222 COVID-19 vaccine.

The gene calls are TRBV12-5 and TRBJ2-5; 11 bases fit TRBD1. CDR3 length: 17 amino acids. Germline CDR1 reads LGHNT; CDR2 reads FRNRAP. Unmatched junction bases numbered 7, after V lost 1 base and J lost 3 bases. The CDR3 DNA follows: TGTGCTAGTGGTTTGGGTGTAGGGACAGGGGGAGAAGAGACCCAGTACTTC. Its protein is CASGLGVGTGGEETQYF.

The rearrangement joins TRBV5-8 to TRBJ1-5; D call uncertain. The CDR3 runs to 15 residues. The germline V gene has CDR1 SGHTS and CDR2 YDEGEE. V lost 0 bases and J 2 bases, leaving 9 bases between the germline ends. CDR3 coding DNA: TGTGCCAGCAGCTTGGCGGGCGAACGCAATCAGCCCCAGCATTTT. This encodes CASSLAGERNQPQHF. Based on the CDR3 plus reference TRBV5-8 and TRBJ1-5, the full variable domain is EAGVTQSPTHLIKTRGQQATLRCSPISGHTSVYWYQQALGLGLQFLLWYDEGEERNRGNFPPRFSGRQFPNYSSELNVNALELEDSALYLCASSLAGERNQPQHFGDGTRLSIL.

This clone has more than one count but fewer than ten. V usage is TRBV7-3 and J usage is TRBJ2-7; 7 nucleotides align to TRBD1. From germline, CDR1 is SGHTA and CDR2 FQGTGA. The CDR3 is 16 residues long. V lost 5 bases and J lost 0; bases outside the gene matches: 10. The CDR3 bases are TGTGCCAGCAGCCCTCGTCCCGGGACAGTCTCCTACGAGCAGTACTTC. It encodes CASSPRPGTVSYEQYF.

The CDR3 nucleotides read TGCGCCAGCAGTGGGACGGACGTACCCTATGGCACCTTC. This gives the protein CASSGTDVPYGTF. The chain joins TRBV10-2 to TRBJ1-2; no clear D. CDR3 length: 13 residues. Trimming removed 4 bases from V and 13 bases from J, with 19 bases in between. Germline V gives CDR1 WSHSY, CDR2 SAAADI.

The chain has TRBV2 and TRBJ1-2, with D possibly being TRBD1 (5 bases). This CDR3 has 14 residues. Germline V CDR1 and CDR2: SNHLY, FYNNEI. V lost 3 bases and J lost 4, with 12 bases in between. In DNA form, the CDR3 reads TGTGCCAGCAGTGATAGGCAGGGCAGCTATGGCTACACCTTC. As protein: CASSDRQGSYGYTF. The complete variable domain, with remaining parts taken from reference TRBV2 and TRBJ1-2, reads EPEVTQTPSHQVTQMGQEVILRCVPISNHLYFYWYRQILGQKVEFLVSFYNNEISEKSEIFDDQFSVERPDGSNFTLKIRSTKLEDSAMYFCASSDRQGSYGYTFGSGTRLTVV.

This rearrangement joins TRBV10-3 to TRBJ1-1; a weak D match, TRBD1 (6 bases). V lost 0 bases and J 5 bases, leaving 10 bases between the germline ends. This CDR3 is built from 14 residues. Germline loops: CDR1 ENHRY, CDR2 SYGVKD. The DNA of the CDR3 is TGTGCCATCAGTGAGTCAACAGGGTGGACTGAAGCTTTCTTT. This codes for CAISESTGWTEAFF.

In DNA, the CDR3 is TGTGCCAGCAGTTACGGCGGCAGGGGGCAAGATACGCAGTATTTT. Its protein product is CASSYGGRGQDTQYF. This chain links TRBV27 with TRBJ2-3; 8 positions agree with TRBD1. V was clipped by 4 bases and J by 5 bases; unmatched bases: 8. The CDR3 is 15 amino acids. The germline V gene has CDR1 MNHEY and CDR2 SMNVEV (reference sequence).

V gene TRBV2 combines with J gene TRBJ2-3; 8 bases agree with TRBD1. Germline assignment: CDR1 SNHLY and CDR2 FYNNEI. Unmatched junction bases numbered 6, after V lost 6 bases and J lost 7 bases. This CDR3 contains 13 residues. The CDR3 coding sequence is TGTGCCAGCAGCAGACAGGGGCTGAATACGCAGTATTTT. This gives the protein CASSRQGLNTQYF.

V and J are TRBV2 and TRBJ1-5; D is undetermined. The germline CDR1 and CDR2 sequences are SNHLY and FYNNEI. This CDR3 is 14 amino acids long. V lost 3 bases and J 1 base, leaving 7 bases between the germline ends. CDR3 region: CASSEEGSNQPQHF. The CDR3 DNA reads as TGTGCCAGCAGTGAGGAAGGGAGCAATCAGCCCCAGCATTTT.

The V and J genes are TRBV19 and TRBJ2-2, with a weak D call TRBD1 (6 bases). V was trimmed by 5 bases and J by 2 bases, leaving 18 bases between them. Germline CDR1 and CDR2: LNHDA and SQIVND (reference sequence). This CDR3 is built from 17 residues. CDR3 amino acids: CASSVWTVQRNTGELFF. In nucleotides, the CDR3 is TGTGCCAGTAGTGTCTGGACAGTCCAACGTAACACCGGGGAGCTGTTTTTT.

V and J are TRBV27 and TRBJ2-3, with unresolved D. This CDR3 spans 11 amino acids. Germline V gene lookup returns CDR1 MNHEY and CDR2 SMNVEV (reference sequence). Trimming cost V 4 bases and J 6 bases, with 5 bases left between them. CDR3 sequence: CASSYVDTQYF. The CDR3, as DNA: TGTGCCAGCAGTTATGTGGATACGCAGTATTTT.

V and J are TRBV7-2 and TRBJ1-2, with a weak D call TRBD1 (6 bases). The CDR3 is 16 amino acids. Germline V gene sequence: CDR1 SGHTA, CDR2 FQGNSA. V was pared by 9 bases and J by 2 bases, with 22 bases between. The CDR3 region has the DNA TGTGCCAGTACTTTGGGGCCGAAACAGGGCAACTATGGCTACACCTTC. Protein product: CASTLGPKQGNYGYTF.

The chain is built from TRBV9 and TRBJ2-7, with D uncertain. CDR1 SGDLS and CDR2 YYNGEE come from the germline V gene. V gave up 4 bases and J gave up 0 bases, with 8 bases separating them. The CDR3 sequence is 13 residues long. The CDR3 DNA reads TGTGCCAGCAGCCCCGGGTCCTCCTACGAGCAGTACTTC. The encoded protein is CASSPGSSYEQYF. Full variable domain (remainder filled in from reference TRBV9 and TRBJ2-7): DSGVTQTPKHLITATGQRVTLRCSPRSGDLSVYWYQQSLDQGLQFLIQYYNGEERAKGNILERFSAQQFPDLHSELNLSSLELGDSALYFCASSPGSSYEQYFGPGTRLTVT.

J is TRBJ2-2 and V is TRBV7-2; 8 nucleotides agree with TRBD2. The CDR3 runs 19 residues. V dropped 6 bases and J dropped 1; count of bases not matched to a gene: 16. Germline V gene sequence: CDR1 SGHTA, CDR2 FQGNSA. The CDR3 spells CASSPVAGGLTWNTGELFF. The CDR3, as DNA: TGTGCCAGCAGTCCCGTGGCGGGGGGATTAACATGGAACACCGGGGAGCTGTTTTTT.

CDR3 region: CASSPGTGENIQYF. The CDR3 bases are TGTGCCAGCAGCCCGGGGACAGGGGAGAACATTCAGTACTTC. V is TRBV9 and J is TRBJ2-4; 10 bases are a match to TRBD1. Unmatched junction bases numbered 5, after V lost 4 bases and J lost 7 bases. The CDR3 runs 14 residues. Germline V lookup: CDR1 SGDLS, CDR2 YYNGEE.

The chain links TRBV5-1 to TRBJ1-1, with 8 bases aligning to TRBD1. Germline CDR1 is SGHRS and CDR2 is YFSETQ. The CDR3 runs 14 residues. The junction had 3 bases not matched to a gene; V was cut back by 4 bases and J by 1 base. CDR3 sequence (DNA): TGCGCCAGCAGCCTGGGACAGGCGAACACTGAAGCTTTCTTT. It specifies CASSLGQANTEAFF.

The rearrangement joins TRBV19 to TRBJ1-5, with D hard to call. This CDR3 is 15 amino acids long. CDR1 is LNHDA and CDR2 is SQIVND in the germline V gene (reference sequence). The V end lost 1 base, the J end lost 3 bases, and 10 bases lay between the germline ends. CDR3 DNA sequence: TGTGCCAGTAGTATAGGGAGAAGATCCAATCAGCCCCAGCATTTT. As protein: CASSIGRRSNQPQHF. Together with reference TRBV19 and TRBJ1-5, the CDR3 gives the full variable domain: DGGITQSPKYLFRKEGQNVTLSCEQNLNHDAMYWYRQDPGQGLRLIYYSQIVNDFQKGDIAEGYSVSREKKESFPLTVTSAQKNPTAFYLCASSIGRRSNQPQHFGDGTRLSIL.

V usage is TRBV3-1 (or the pseudogene TRBV3-2) and J usage is TRBJ2-1, with 8 bases fitting TRBD2. The CDR3 length is 12 residues. Germline V gives CDR1 LGHDT, CDR2 YNNKEL (reference sequence). With V trimmed by 4 bases and J by 10 bases, 3 bases remained unmatched. CDR3 bases: TGTGCCAGCAGCCGCAGCGGGGGCGAGCAGTTCTTC. Its protein product is CASSRSGGEQFF.

This clone was recorded once. The chain joins TRBV5-4 to TRBJ1-1, with TRBD1 identical over 10 bases. The CDR3 is 20 amino acids. The V gene end was trimmed by 4 bases and the J gene end by 2 bases; junction bases not matched to a gene: 20. CDR1 and CDR2 from the germline V gene are SGHNT and YYREEE (reference sequence). CDR3 sequence: CASSPRQGAFSDGANTEAFF. The DNA of the CDR3 is TGTGCCAGCAGCCCTAGACAGGGGGCGTTCTCTGACGGTGCCAACACTGAAGCTTTCTTT.

The chain employs TRBV30 and TRBJ2-6; D call uncertain. Germline CDR1 GTSNPN, CDR2 SVGIG (reference sequence). Deletions cut 3 bases from V and 4 bases from J, with 7 bases between. The CDR3 loop spans 13 amino acids. The DNA of the CDR3 is TGTGCCTGGAGGGCGAGAGGGGCCAACGTCCTGACTTTC. Translated, it gives CAWRARGANVLTF.

The chain uses TRBV10-2 and TRBJ1-5; 9 nucleotides line up with TRBD1. The CDR3 is 17 residues long. Germline trimming cut 0 bases from V and 3 bases from J; bases unmatched to any gene: 6. The germline gives CDR1 WSHSY, CDR2 SAAADI. The CDR3 region has the DNA TGCGCCAGCAGTGAGTCGATGGGACAGGGTAACAATCAGCCCCAGCATTTT. This sequence encodes CASSESMGQGNNQPQHF.

V gene TRBV19 combines with J gene TRBJ1-5, with D possibly matching TRBD1 (6 bases). V shed 5 bases and J shed 7 bases, with 12 bases lying between them. Per germline, CDR1 LNHDA and CDR2 SQIVND (reference sequence). The CDR3 has 13 residues. CDR3 protein: CASSATGKQPQHF. CDR3 bases: TGTGCCAGTAGTGCAACAGGGAAACAGCCCCAGCATTTT.